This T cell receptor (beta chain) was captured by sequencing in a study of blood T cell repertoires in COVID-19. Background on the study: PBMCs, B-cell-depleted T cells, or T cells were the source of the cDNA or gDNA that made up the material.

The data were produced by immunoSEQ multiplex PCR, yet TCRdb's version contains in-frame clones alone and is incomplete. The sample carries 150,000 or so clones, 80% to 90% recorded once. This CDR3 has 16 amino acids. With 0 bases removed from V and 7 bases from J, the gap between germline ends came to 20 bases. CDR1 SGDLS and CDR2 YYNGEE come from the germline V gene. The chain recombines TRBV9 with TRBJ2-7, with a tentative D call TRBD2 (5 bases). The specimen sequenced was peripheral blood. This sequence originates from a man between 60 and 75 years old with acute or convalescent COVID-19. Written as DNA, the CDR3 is TGTGCCAGCAGCGTAGGTTATAGGGTATCATCGGGGGAGCAGTACTTC. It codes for CASSVGYRVSSGEQYF. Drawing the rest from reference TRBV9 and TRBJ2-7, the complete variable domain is DSGVTQTPKHLITATGQRVTLRCSPRSGDLSVYWYQQSLDQGLQFLIQYYNGEERAKGNILERFSAQQFPDLHSELNLSSLELGDSALYFCASSVGYRVSSGEQYFGPGTRLTVT.